Listed here are 21 T cell receptor beta chains from one sample, sequenced in a study of technical replicates of blood from a handful of donors. The table came from immunoSEQ multiplex PCR; TCRdb's copy has only in-frame clones and leaves some out. The table records 76,000 or so clones, roughly 90% of them present only once. Source material: T cells isolated from PBMCs. These receptors were taken from a human donor in good health.

V gene TRBV4-2 combines with J gene TRBJ1-2; a possible D gene is TRBD1 (5 bases). Per the germline V gene, CDR1 is LGHNA and CDR2 is YNFKEQ. The CDR3 loop spans 17 amino acids. V lost 4 bases and J 8 bases, leaving 26 bases between the germline ends. The CDR3 spells CASSLSFSQGPRGGYTF. CDR3 bases: TGTGCCAGCAGCCTCAGTTTCAGTCAGGGTCCCCGAGGCGGCTACACCTTC.

The chain is built from TRBV4-1 and TRBJ1-1; D might be TRBD1 (5 bases). This CDR3 contains 14 residues. The germline gives CDR1 MGHRA, CDR2 YSYEKL. V was shortened by 4 bases and J by 8 bases, with 17 bases between the two germline ends. This chain's CDR3 is CASSRPGAGSEAFF. The CDR3 DNA is TGCGCCAGCAGCCGGCCCGGAGCAGGGTCGGAAGCTTTCTTT.

The CDR3 loop is CASGRESTDTQYF. The DNA for the CDR3 is TGTGCCAGTGGGAGGGAGAGCACAGATACGCAGTATTTT. The genes are TRBV6-1 and TRBJ2-3; 7 nucleotides agree with TRBD2. The CDR3 extends over 13 amino acids. The V segment lost 9 bases and the J segment 0 bases; nucleotides outside the gene matches: 3. Germline values: CDR1 MNHNS, CDR2 SASEGT.

CDR3 sequence (DNA): TGTGCCAGTCGCAGAAACACCGGGGAGCTGTTTTTT. Its translation: CASRRNTGELFF. The chain carries TRBV19 and TRBJ2-2, with D unresolved. In germline, CDR1 is LNHDA, CDR2 SQIVND (reference sequence). The length of the CDR3 is 12 residues. Trimming left V 8 bases short and J 2 bases short, with 6 bases between.

This clone showed up just once. The rearrangement joins TRBV10-3 to TRBJ1-2, with TRBD1 as a possible D gene (5 bases). This CDR3 has 14 residues. Germline V gives CDR1 ENHRY, CDR2 SYGVKD. The V end was cut by 10 bases, the J end by 2 bases, with 17 bases between. The CDR3 loop reads CATDPGRGNYGYTF. The CDR3 coding sequence is TGTGCCACCGATCCAGGGCGGGGAAACTATGGCTACACCTTC.

The genes are TRBV6-5 and TRBJ2-7; the D is unclear. Germline V gene sequence: CDR1 MNHEY, CDR2 SVGAGI. The CDR3 sequence is 15 residues long. Trimming shortened V by 2 bases and J by 5 bases, and 16 bases separated the two germline ends. The CDR3 loop reads CASSYHHIGSNEQYF. CDR3 bases: TGTGCCAGCAGTTACCACCATATAGGTAGCAACGAGCAGTACTTC.

J is TRBJ2-7 and V is TRBV6-1; D is undetermined. This CDR3 has 10 residues. Germline CDR1 reads MNHNS; CDR2 reads SASEGT. V was shortened by 3 bases and J by 5 bases, with 2 bases between the two germline ends. CDR3 sequence: CASSDNEQYF. Written as DNA, the CDR3 is TGTGCCAGCAGTGATAACGAGCAGTACTTC.

The J gene is TRBJ2-1, the V gene TRBV28, with TRBD2 matching 7 bases. Germline V gene sequence: CDR1 MDHEN, CDR2 SYDVKM. This CDR3 has 14 residues. V shed 3 bases, J shed 9 bases, and the junction held 8 bases outside the gene matches. CDR3 nucleotides: TGTGCCAGCAGTTTCCTCGGGGCGGGAGTTGAGCAGTTCTTC. Its translation: CASSFLGAGVEQFF.

The J gene is TRBJ2-7, the V gene TRBV6-1; D is undetermined. This CDR3 is built from 12 residues. Per germline, CDR1 MNHNS and CDR2 SASEGT. V lost 2 bases and J lost 3, with 5 bases in between. CDR3: CASSEQNYEQYF. The CDR3 DNA sequence: TGTGCCAGCAGTGAACAGAACTACGAGCAGTACTTC.

In this sample, this clone turned up a few times. The rearrangement uses TRBV6-5 and TRBJ1-5; D may be TRBD1 (5 bases). The germline V gene encodes CDR1 MNHEY and CDR2 SVGAGI. Trimming shortened V by 0 bases and J by 9 bases, and 6 bases separated the two germline ends. The length of the CDR3 is 12 residues. CDR3 sequence: CASSYSGGPQHF. The CDR3 bases are TGTGCCAGCAGTTACTCGGGGGGGCCCCAGCATTTT.

The chain combines TRBV21-1 with TRBJ1-2; TRBD1 reflects the table's D call only, with no check against the DNA. TRBV21-1 is a pseudogene. The CDR3 totals 20 residues. CDR3 amino acids: CASSKVPQSSIKDTYYGYTF. Written as DNA, the CDR3 is TGTGCCAGCAGCAAAGTACCCCAAAGTTCTATAAAGGACACGTACTATGGCTACACCTTC.

The chain combines TRBV15 with TRBJ1-2, with TRBD1 matching 9 bases. Germline V lookup: CDR1 LNHNV, CDR2 YYDKDF (reference sequence). This CDR3 contains 15 residues. The J segment lost 8 bases and the V segment lost 1 base, leaving 8 bases of the junction unmatched. CDR3 DNA sequence: TGTGCCACCAGCAGAGTAATACAGGGGGCGTGGGGCTACACCTTC. It specifies CATSRVIQGAWGYTF.

The rearrangement links TRBV6-5 to TRBJ1-2; D is perhaps TRBD1 (5 bases). The ends were cut back, 6 bases at V and 5 bases at J, with 7 bases in the middle. This CDR3 is 11 amino acids long. Per the germline V gene, CDR1 is MNHEY and CDR2 is SVGAGI. Here the CDR3 reads CASRRQYGYTF. DNA of the CDR3: TGTGCCAGCAGGCGACAGTATGGCTACACCTTC.

This clone was observed a single time. The rearrangement uses TRBV4-1 and TRBJ2-1, with 13 bases identical to TRBD2. The CDR3 has 19 residues. The junction had 14 bases not matched to a gene; V was cut back by 8 bases and J by 1 base. Germline CDR1 is MGHRA and CDR2 is YSYEKL. The CDR3 sequence: CASRTGLAGPVDSYNEQFF. The CDR3 DNA reads as TGCGCCAGCCGAACGGGACTAGCGGGGCCGGTGGATTCCTACAATGAGCAGTTCTTC.

The chain is built from TRBV5-1 and TRBJ2-6; 9 bases agree with TRBD2. Losses at the gene ends were 4 bases for V and 0 bases for J; bases not matched to a gene: 11. The germline CDR1 and CDR2 sequences are SGHRS and YFSETQ. This CDR3 has 19 residues. The chain's CDR3 is CASSEIRTSARSGANVLTF. CDR3 coding DNA: TGCGCCAGCAGCGAAATCCGGACTAGCGCGCGCTCTGGGGCCAACGTCCTGACTTTC.

This clone has a single count. The chain employs TRBV7-9 and TRBJ2-3; 10 nucleotides align to TRBD2. With V trimmed by 5 bases and J by 2 bases, 7 bases remained unmatched. The V gene's germline CDR1 is SEHNR and CDR2 FQNEAQ (reference sequence). There are 16 residues in the CDR3. CDR3 sequence: CASSPNLAGVTDTQYF. In nucleotides, the CDR3 is TGTGCCAGCAGCCCGAACCTAGCGGGAGTCACAGATACGCAGTATTTT.

The chain is built from TRBV6-5 and TRBJ2-7, with D uncertain. Between the trimmed V and J ends, which lost 0 bases and 1 base, there was a span of 4 bases. Germline V CDR1 and CDR2: MNHEY, SVGAGI. This CDR3 comprises 13 residues. CDR3 in amino acids: CASSYSSSYEQYF. The CDR3 nucleotides are TGTGCCAGCAGTTACTCCAGTTCCTACGAGCAGTACTTC.

The sample holds a few counts of this clone. CDR3 loop: CASSFKGGTDTQYF. The DNA for the CDR3 is TGTGCCAGCAGCTTTAAGGGGGGGACAGATACGCAGTATTTT. V usage is TRBV5-4 and J usage is TRBJ2-3; weak D call: TRBD2 (7 bases). The CDR3 consists of 14 residues. V was trimmed by 2 bases and J by 3 bases, leaving 10 bases between them. Germline V gives CDR1 SGHNT, CDR2 YYREEE (reference sequence). The whole variable domain, remainder taken from reference TRBV5-4 and TRBJ2-3, is ETGVTQSPTHLIKTRGQQVTLRCSSQSGHNTVSWYQQALGQGPQFIFQYYREEENGRGNFPPRFSGLQFPNYSSELNVNALELDDSALYLCASSFKGGTDTQYFGPGTRLTVL.

This clone was observed a few times. The chain carries TRBV5-1 and TRBJ1-4, with 8 bases lining up with TRBD1. The trim removed 3 bases at V and 6 bases at J, leaving 1 base unmatched. This CDR3 spans 13 amino acids. Germline CDR1 is SGHRS and CDR2 is YFSETQ. CDR3 in DNA: TGCGCCAGCAGCTCAGGGGGCCATGAAAAACTGTTTTTT. It encodes CASSSGGHEKLFF.

This chain joins TRBV5-4 and TRBJ2-6; tentative D call: TRBD2 (6 bases). Germline assignment: CDR1 SGHNT and CDR2 YYREEE (reference sequence). The V end was cut by 3 bases, the J end by 0 bases, with 16 bases between. The CDR3 loop spans 18 amino acids. This chain's CDR3 is CASSWGTPRGSGANVLTF. In DNA form, the CDR3 reads TGTGCCAGCAGCTGGGGGACTCCGCGCGGCTCTGGGGCCAACGTCCTGACTTTC.

The gene calls are TRBV5-5 and TRBJ2-7, with TRBD2 matching 7 bases. The CDR3 runs 12 residues. Trimming cost V 4 bases and J 3 bases; bases outside gene matches: 1. CDR1 and CDR2 (germline): SGHKS, YYEKEE (reference sequence). The CDR3 is CASSSGNYEQYF. CDR3 in DNA: TGTGCCAGCAGCAGCGGGAACTACGAGCAGTACTTC.